This entry lists 15 T cell receptor beta chains sequenced from one sample in a study of PD-L1 blockade in urothelial cancer. Clones were sequenced by immunoSEQ multiplex PCR, and TCRdb holds only the in-frame ones, with some missing. The sample lists approximately 48,000 clones, roughly 87% occurring once. The time point here: pretreatment peripheral blood. This material consisted of PBMCs, taken around atezolizumab (anti-PD-L1) treatment. Receptor source: an older woman with urothelial cancer.

The CDR3 DNA is TGTGCCAGCAGCGCCCCAGGGGGCGGGGACACAGATACGCAGTATTTT. This sequence encodes CASSAPGGGDTDTQYF. The rearrangement links TRBV9 to TRBJ2-3; 8 positions agree with TRBD1. This CDR3 has 16 residues. The V segment lost 3 bases and the J segment 2 bases; nucleotides outside the gene matches: 8. Germline CDR1 is SGDLS and CDR2 is YYNGEE.

CDR3 sequence: CASSEAQSRYF. In nucleotides, the CDR3 is TGTGCCAGCAGTGAAGCGCAGTCCCGGTACTTC. The V and J genes are TRBV6-1 and TRBJ2-7; no definite D call. Germline CDR1 and CDR2: MNHNS and SASEGT. V dropped 0 bases and J dropped 12 bases, with 9 bases sitting between them. The length of the CDR3 is 11 residues.

A few counts support this clone. The chain uses TRBV18 and TRBJ1-4; unclear D gene. There are 13 residues in the CDR3. CDR1 and CDR2 (germline): KGHSH, LQKENI. The V and J ends lost 3 bases and 4 bases respectively, with 6 bases between them. CDR3 sequence: CASSPQYNEKLFF. For the CDR3, the DNA is TGTGCCAGCTCACCCCAGTATAATGAAAAACTGTTTTTT. The variable domain in full, completed from reference TRBV18 and TRBJ1-4, reads NAGVMQNPRHLVRRRGQEARLRCSPMKGHSHVYWYRQLPEEGLKFMVYLQKENIIDESGMPKERFSAEFPKEGPSILRIQQVVRGDSAAYFCASSPQYNEKLFFGSGTQLSVL.

This clone was counted a few times. The chain uses TRBV19 and TRBJ1-2; 9 bases are shared with TRBD1. The CDR3 sequence is 15 residues long. After removal of 3 bases from V and 8 bases from J, the junction contained 10 bases not matched to a gene. Germline values: CDR1 LNHDA, CDR2 SQIVND (reference sequence). The CDR3 sequence: CASSIRKQGAAGYTF. For the CDR3, the DNA is TGTGCCAGTAGTATCCGCAAACAGGGGGCTGCCGGCTACACCTTC.

This clone came up once. The chain recombines TRBV19 with TRBJ2-3; a weak D match, TRBD2 (6 bases). The germline V gene encodes CDR1 LNHDA and CDR2 SQIVND (reference sequence). The CDR3 contains 16 residues. V was trimmed by 0 bases and J by 2 bases, leaving 12 bases between them. CDR3 amino acids: CASSIDEAGTTDTQYF. The CDR3 DNA sequence: TGTGCCAGTAGTATAGACGAGGCGGGAACCACAGATACGCAGTATTTT.

This chain joins TRBV19 and TRBJ2-1; D might be TRBD1 (6 bases). Deletions cut 6 bases from V and 5 bases from J, with 14 bases between. CDR1 LNHDA and CDR2 SQIVND come from the germline V gene (reference sequence). This CDR3 is 14 amino acids long. CDR3 sequence: CASSLDRTDNEQFF. CDR3 DNA sequence: TGTGCCAGTAGCCTAGACAGGACCGACAATGAGCAGTTCTTC. The full variable domain, rest sourced from reference TRBV19 and TRBJ2-1, is DGGITQSPKYLFRKEGQNVTLSCEQNLNHDAMYWYRQDPGQGLRLIYYSQIVNDFQKGDIAEGYSVSREKKESFPLTVTSAQKNPTAFYLCASSLDRTDNEQFFGPGTRLTVL.

The chain carries TRBV18 and TRBJ2-5, with 12 bases that match TRBD2. Germline V lookup: CDR1 KGHSH, CDR2 LQKENI. The V segment lost 0 bases and the J segment 5 bases; nucleotides outside the gene matches: 4. The CDR3 runs to 16 residues. CDR3 amino acids: CASSPPSLAGGETQYF. The CDR3 nucleotides read TGTGCCAGCTCACCACCGTCCCTAGCGGGAGGGGAGACCCAGTACTTC. Full variable domain (outside the CDR3, taken from reference TRBV18 and TRBJ2-5): NAGVMQNPRHLVRRRGQEARLRCSPMKGHSHVYWYRQLPEEGLKFMVYLQKENIIDESGMPKERFSAEFPKEGPSILRIQQVVRGDSAAYFCASSPPSLAGGETQYFGPGTRLLVL.

J is TRBJ2-1 and V is TRBV5-1; TRBD1 matches 9 bases. This CDR3 spans 18 amino acids. J lost 0 bases, V lost 4 bases, and 11 bases had no gene match. Germline V gives CDR1 SGHRS, CDR2 YFSETQ. The CDR3 spells CASSPDWTGAASYNEQFF. In DNA form, the CDR3 reads TGCGCCAGCAGCCCGGATTGGACAGGGGCCGCCTCCTACAATGAGCAGTTCTTC.

The chain has TRBV9 and TRBJ2-5; no clear D. V was cut by 0 bases and J by 1 base, with 7 bases left in between. Germline values: CDR1 SGDLS, CDR2 YYNGEE. This CDR3 region has 14 residues. CDR3 DNA: TGTGCCAGCAGCGTAGGTGGCTTCCAAGAGACCCAGTACTTC. It codes for CASSVGGFQETQYF. Full variable domain (remainder filled in from reference TRBV9 and TRBJ2-5): DSGVTQTPKHLITATGQRVTLRCSPRSGDLSVYWYQQSLDQGLQFLIQYYNGEERAKGNILERFSAQQFPDLHSELNLSSLELGDSALYFCASSVGGFQETQYFGPGTRLLVL.

This chain's CDR3 is CASSFLRVGTTQYF. The DNA for the CDR3 is TGTGCCAGCAGTTTTTTGAGGGTGGGAACGACCCAGTACTTC. The chain is built from TRBV28 and TRBJ2-5, with D possibly being TRBD2 (5 bases). The CDR3 length is 14 residues. V lost 3 bases and J lost 7, with 15 bases in between. CDR1 is MDHEN, CDR2 SYDVKM, per germline.

The V gene is TRBV2, the J gene TRBJ2-5; perhaps TRBD1 as D (5 bases). V lost 3 bases, J lost 5 bases, and 10 bases lay in between. This CDR3 is built from 13 residues. The germline V gene has CDR1 SNHLY and CDR2 FYNNEI. CDR3 sequence (DNA): TGTGCCAGCAGTGACGTAGCAGGGGAGACCCAGTACTTC. Translating gives CASSDVAGETQYF.

This chain joins TRBV29-1 and TRBJ2-3; TRBD2 matches 8 bases. Losses at the gene ends were 5 bases for V and 2 bases for J; bases not matched to a gene: 3. Germline values: CDR1 SQVTM, CDR2 ANQGSEA. CDR3 size: 13 residues. CDR3 region: CSVTSGNTDTQYF. The DNA for the CDR3 is TGCAGCGTTACTAGCGGAAACACAGATACGCAGTATTTT.

The CDR3: CASSLVNSGYNEQFF. DNA for the CDR3: TGCGCCAGCAGCTTGGTGAATAGCGGATACAATGAGCAGTTCTTC. The J gene is TRBJ2-1, the V gene TRBV5-1, with TRBD2 as a possible D gene (6 bases). CDR1 is SGHRS, CDR2 YFSETQ, per germline. This CDR3 is 15 amino acids long. V dropped 0 bases and J dropped 4 bases, with 11 bases sitting between them.

The chain uses TRBV13 and TRBJ1-4; D may be TRBD1 (5 bases). The V gene's germline CDR1 is PRHDT and CDR2 FYEKMQ (reference sequence). The V and J ends lost 3 bases and 2 bases respectively, with 22 bases between them. This CDR3 is built from 19 residues. The CDR3 region is CASSLGGSGRQLTNEKLFF. For the CDR3, the DNA is TGTGCCAGCAGCTTGGGGGGGTCTGGGCGTCAGTTGACTAATGAAAAACTGTTTTTT.

V is TRBV4-1 and J is TRBJ2-7; tentative D call: TRBD1 (6 bases). There are 15 residues in the CDR3. V was trimmed by 1 base and J by 1 base, leaving 11 bases between them. Germline values: CDR1 MGHRA, CDR2 YSYEKL. The CDR3 bases are TGCGCCAGCAGCCAAGTCCCGACAGGTTCCTACGAGCAGTACTTC. The encoded protein is CASSQVPTGSYEQYF.